This T cell receptor (beta chain) was documented in a study of blood T cells in healthy people across ages. Trimming shortened V by 1 base and J by 11 bases, and 15 bases separated the two germline ends. This CDR3 spans 14 amino acids. Germline V gives CDR1 SGHTA, CDR2 FQGNSA. A J-beta primer mix and a sample-barcoded 5' primer were used in a second PCR of roughly 6 to 11 cycles. MiXCR, run by TCRdb on the 5' RACE reads, gives a single entry per CDR3 protein. This table has about 1.1 million distinct CDR3 sequences, about two fifths appearing once. This chain connects TRBV7-2 to TRBJ1-5; D is perhaps TRBD1 (5 bases). This TCR came from a young man in good health. The sequenced material came from blood. In nucleotides, the CDR3 is TGTGCCAGCAGCTTAGACGGGGCTGTAACAGCCCAGCATTTT. Translated, it gives CASSLDGAVTAQHF.